This T cell receptor (beta chain) was documented in a study of response to subunit inactivated influenza vaccine. There are 13 residues in the CDR3. Trimming pared 1 base from V and 13 bases from J, leaving 14 bases between. Germline CDR1 is LGHNA and CDR2 is YNFKEQ. TCRdb fed the RT-PCR reads into MiXCR, producing one record per CDR3 protein. The table records roughly 500,000 distinct CDR3 sequences, 25% of them present only once. The sequences come from CD4+ T cells sorted from PBMCs, collected 5 days after vaccination. This TCR derives from a man aged 45-65 years who received an inactivated influenza vaccine. This sequence joins TRBV4-2 and TRBJ2-1; D remains unclear. CDR3 protein: CASSQVGAPAQFF. In DNA, the CDR3 is TGTGCCAGCAGCCAAGTTGGCGCCCCGGCCCAGTTCTTC.